This T cell receptor (beta chain) was sequenced during a study of identical twins (dated by TCRdb to about 2016). For context, the study as a whole: TCR alpha and beta repertoires from monozygotic twins, unrelated adults of various ages and cord blood were deep-sequenced to test whether fetal clonotypes persist. To rule out contamination, replicate twin experiments were performed at different times with different library preparation protocols. What the work shows at the level of the full study, not this receptor alone: Because the same donors could not be followed over many years, the conclusions relied on cross-sectional statistical analysis. Compared with coincidental sharing between unrelated individuals, an excess of low generation-probability sequences was observed among out-of-frame TCR alpha sequences shared between twins. Zero-insertion analyses could be partly confounded by invariant T cells such as MAIT and iNKT, though diverse VJ usage argued against such confounding for most clonotypes. Excess twin sharing in beta out-of-frame sequences was weaker because fewer shared sequences lowered the signal-to-noise ratio. Out-of-frame TCR alpha sharing in monozygotic twins was systematically underestimated by recombination models, whereas sharing between unrelated individuals was in agreement with the recombination models. Abundant cord blood beta clonotypes had fewer insertions, young adult naive repertoires showed a similar but weaker trend, and memory repertoires showed no such trend.

This clonotype appeared many times. Which antigen it targets is not known. Nothing much larger sits one base from this clone, and base qualities are not available. Libraries were built with 5' RACE. TCRdb names Illumina HiSeq 2000 as the instrument used. Template switching introduced a universal primer binding site; the final cDNA contained a unique molecular identifier, enabling accurate counting of TCR cDNA molecules. Specific primers in the conserved constant-segment region were used to synthesize first-strand cDNA for TCR alpha and beta chains. To control for contamination, every cDNA library carried two barcodes: a SMART-Mk sample barcode plus Illumina barcodes. TruSeq adapter sequences and Illumina sample barcodes were added in two successive PCR steps. Sequencing of the TCR alpha and beta cDNA libraries was done on the Illumina HiSeq platform using custom primers. The source study handled its data this way. Raw reads were processed with MiGEC to extract unique molecular identifiers, and MiXCR was used to determine CDR3 positions. For each individual, recombination models were inferred using an EM algorithm with the repgenHMM and IGoR tools. The tcR package in R was used for shared clonotype analysis, with sharing normalized by the product of cloneset sizes. Out-of-frame nonproductive sequences were analyzed to study raw recombination free of thymic and clonal selection effects. The public reads were reanalyzed by TCRdb: fastp trimming at Q25, MiXCR alignment, in-frame beta chains only. A single entry per CDR3 protein holds the most common genes and DNA from its merged rows. It is TCRdb's table, rather than the study itself, that gives the V and J calls and clone size. The sample table holds some 660,000 distinct CDR3 sequences, of which approximately 9% were seen once. Together, the top ten hold 0.98% of the sample.

Only healthy Caucasian donors were included. The twin cohort comprised three pairs of female monozygotic twins, all aged about 18 to 29 years. Peripheral blood mononuclear cells were the source from which RNA for the TCR libraries was isolated. The sample also formed part of further work on yellow fever vaccine responses in identical twins. Per that second paper: The authors reported that the T cell response to vaccination in identical twins appeared partly convergent and partly personalized. In identical twins, the study followed T cell clones that responded to the vaccine with precision.

The clonotype comes from a woman younger than 30 in good health. The sequencing sample was made of PBMCs.

The DNA sequence is TGTGCCAGCAGCCAAGATAGTGGAGATACGCAGTATTTT. Its translation is CASSQDSGDTQYF. Recombination linked TRBV4-2 to TRBJ2-3, with the D gene uncertain. CDR1 and CDR2, per the germline V gene, are LGHNA and YNFKEQ. V is shortened by 0 bases, J by 5 bases, and the region joining them spans 6 bases. Inclusive of the bounding cysteine and phenylalanine, the CDR3 is 13 residues long. Of all the DNA, just the CDR3 is kept, 39 bases in frame from base 1.